This T cell receptor beta chain originates from a study of T cells in Graves' hyperthyroidism and ophthalmopathy. The CDR3 regions of TCR beta were amplified from RNA transcripts. First-round RT-PCR targeting the TCR CDR3 was performed with the HTBI primer set. TCRdb recomputed calls from the multiplex PCR reads with MiXCR, one row per CDR3 protein. The table lists 190,000 or so distinct CDR3 sequences, around 16% of them singletons, with over 35% in the top ten. This clonotype was detected many times. The authors deemed Graves' hyperthyroidism stable absent ophthalmopathy progression within 18 months. Germline V gene sequence: CDR1 SGHTA, CDR2 FQGNSA. This CDR3 contains 16 residues. V shed 2 bases and J 1 base; nucleotides not matched to a gene: 3.

Sequencing was performed on blood. The sequence was obtained from a man aged 35 to 55 with Graves' hyperthyroidism. The rearrangement links TRBV7-2 to TRBJ2-2, with 8 bases matching TRBD2. CDR3 in amino acids: CASSLRGGGNTGELFF. The CDR3 coding sequence is TGTGCCAGCAGCTTACGGGGGGGCGGGAACACCGGGGAGCTGTTTTTT.